The 21 T cell receptor beta chains listed next were all sequenced from one sample in a study of cytomegalovirus exposure and HLA in healthy donors. The protocol was immunoSEQ multiplex PCR, while the TCRdb copy is restricted to in-frame clones and leaves out a portion. The sample shows approximately 97,000 clones, about 95% of them seen only once. Material: PBMCs. The receptors were gathered from a young woman in good health and CMV-seronegative.

The rearrangement links TRBV18 to TRBJ2-2; tentatively, D is TRBD1 (5 bases). Looked up from germline, CDR1 is KGHSH and CDR2 is LQKENI. There are 15 residues in the CDR3. Trimming shortened V by 3 bases and J by 3 bases, and 11 bases separated the two germline ends. CDR3 DNA sequence: TGTGCCAGCTCACCCAGGGTGACGGACACCGGGGAGCTGTTTTTT. Protein sequence: CASSPRVTDTGELFF.

This chain links TRBV6-6 with TRBJ2-1; D is unresolved. The CDR3 extends over 13 amino acids. Germline CDR1 reads MNHNY; CDR2 reads SVGAGI (reference sequence). V was shortened by 6 bases and J by 4 bases, with 10 bases between the two germline ends. In DNA form, the CDR3 reads TGTGCCAGCAGCTTCGTCGCGTACAATGAGCAGTTCTTC. Translating gives CASSFVAYNEQFF.

CDR3 residues: CASSLSDEQFF. The CDR3 DNA sequence: TGTGCCAGCAGCTTATCCGATGAGCAGTTCTTC. V and J are TRBV7-9 and TRBJ2-1; D unresolved. Trimming removed 2 bases at V and 8 bases at J, with 4 bases between. The CDR3 has 11 residues. Germline V CDR1 and CDR2: SEHNR, FQNEAQ (reference sequence).

The chain joins TRBV4-2 to TRBJ2-7, with TRBD1 as a possible D gene (5 bases). The length of the CDR3 is 16 residues. Germline V CDR1 and CDR2: LGHNA, YNFKEQ. Trimming took off 0 bases at V and 5 bases at J, with 17 bases between the two ends. The CDR3 region is CASSQDLSPTVDEQYF. The CDR3 DNA follows: TGTGCCAGCAGCCAAGATTTGAGTCCGACAGTCGACGAGCAGTACTTC.

V is TRBV6-6 and J is TRBJ1-6, with 7 bases lining up with TRBD1. V gave up 6 bases and J gave up 5 bases; unmatched junction bases: 4. The length of the CDR3 is 14 residues. Per germline, CDR1 MNHNY and CDR2 SVGAGI (reference sequence). CDR3 in amino acids: CASSPTGDNSPLHF. The CDR3 DNA reads as TGTGCCAGCAGCCCCACAGGGGATAATTCACCCCTCCACTTT.

This chain links TRBV19 with TRBJ1-6; D might be TRBD1 (6 bases). Germline CDR1 is LNHDA and CDR2 is SQIVND (reference sequence). There are 15 residues in the CDR3. The ends were cut back, 5 bases at V and 4 bases at J, with 12 bases in the middle. The CDR3 protein is CASSLLQGYNSPLHF. In DNA, the CDR3 is TGTGCCAGTAGTTTGTTACAGGGTTATAATTCACCCCTCCACTTT.

The chain links TRBV21-1 to TRBJ1-5; the D call TRBD1 from the table was never checked on the DNA. TRBV21-1 is assigned pseudogene status. The length of the CDR3 is 13 residues. The CDR3 nucleotides are TGTGCCAGCAGCGCCTGGGGCGATCAGCCCCAGCATTTT. Translating it yields CASSAWGDQPQHF.

This clone was counted only a few times. This sequence joins TRBV30 and TRBJ1-1, with TRBD1 matching over 8 bases. V lost 2 bases, J lost 2 bases, and 4 bases stayed unmatched. Germline-derived CDR1 and CDR2 are GTSNPN and SVGIG (reference sequence). The CDR3 sequence is 14 residues long. CDR3 sequence (DNA): TGTGCCTGGAGTTGGGGACAGGCAAACACTGAAGCTTTCTTT. Translation gives CAWSWGQANTEAFF.

The CDR3 region has the DNA TGCAGCGTTGAAGGGAGTAGCGGGGACCTCTCCTACGAGCAGTACTTC. This sequence encodes CSVEGSSGDLSYEQYF. V usage is TRBV29-1 and J usage is TRBJ2-7, with TRBD2 matching 8 bases. This CDR3 contains 16 residues. The trim removed 1 base at V and 0 bases at J, leaving 8 bases unmatched. In germline, CDR1 is SQVTM, CDR2 ANQGSEA.

This clone was recorded only once. J is TRBJ2-7 and V is TRBV30; maybe TRBD1 (6 bases). Germline CDR1 and CDR2: GTSNPN and SVGIG (reference sequence). The CDR3 totals 15 residues. Between the trimmed V and J ends, which lost 5 bases and 7 bases, there was a span of 24 bases. The CDR3 coding sequence is TGTGCCTGGGAGTTGGTTCAGGGACCTAGGGGGGAGCAGTACTTC. Residues: CAWELVQGPRGEQYF.

V and J are TRBV5-5 and TRBJ2-7; TRBD2 aligns across 7 bases. V shed 3 bases, J shed 3 bases, and the junction held 6 bases outside the gene matches. The CDR3 sequence is 14 residues long. Germline V gene sequence: CDR1 SGHKS, CDR2 YYEKEE (reference sequence). DNA for the CDR3: TGTGCCAGCAGCTACTCCGGGACTAACTACGAGCAGTACTTC. This translates into CASSYSGTNYEQYF.

The chain employs TRBV12-5 and TRBJ1-2; D uncertain. This CDR3 is built from 13 residues. Germline loops: CDR1 LGHNT, CDR2 FRNRAP. V dropped 1 base and J dropped 0 bases, with 3 bases sitting between them. The CDR3 DNA reads TGTGCTAGTGGTTTGGCAACTAACTATGGCTACACCTTC. This sequence encodes CASGLATNYGYTF.

This chain uses TRBV7-3 with TRBJ1-2; D possibly corresponds to TRBD1 (6 bases). The V gene's germline CDR1 is SGHTA and CDR2 FQGTGA. V dropped 0 bases and J dropped 4 bases, with 9 bases sitting between them. The CDR3 is made up of 14 amino acids. The CDR3, as DNA: TGTGCCAGCAGCTTAACTGGGGGCGGCTATGGCTACACCTTC. Its protein is CASSLTGGGYGYTF.

This chain uses TRBV5-8 with TRBJ1-2, with TRBD1 identical over 12 bases. Germline-derived CDR1 and CDR2 are SGHTS and YDEGEE. V trimming: 0 bases; J trimming: 8 bases; junction bases outside the gene matches: 8. The CDR3 is made up of 16 amino acids. The CDR3 loop reads CASSLGDRGLEHGYTF. The DNA of the CDR3 is TGTGCCAGCAGCTTGGGGGACAGGGGGCTGGAGCACGGCTACACCTTC.

The rearrangement joins TRBV9 to TRBJ2-2; 12 bases are shared with TRBD2. There are 18 residues in the CDR3. CDR1 is SGDLS, CDR2 YYNGEE, per germline. The junction had 7 bases not matched to a gene; V was cut back by 0 bases and J by 4 bases. The CDR3 is CASSVGLAGASVTGELFF. The CDR3 DNA reads as TGTGCCAGCAGCGTAGGACTAGCGGGAGCTTCGGTCACCGGGGAGCTGTTTTTT.

CDR3 loop: CSVGFGATDTQYF. The DNA of the CDR3 is TGCAGCGTTGGGTTTGGGGCGACAGATACGCAGTATTTT. The chain combines TRBV29-1 with TRBJ2-3; a weak D match, TRBD1 (5 bases). The V gene lost 4 bases and the J gene lost 3 bases, with 11 bases spanning the gap. The CDR3 covers 13 residues. Germline V CDR1 and CDR2: SQVTM, ANQGSEA.

J is TRBJ2-5 and V is TRBV5-1; the D is unclear. The germline CDR1 and CDR2 sequences are SGHRS and YFSETQ. The length of the CDR3 is 16 residues. Trimming stripped 0 bases from V and 5 bases from J, with 17 bases between. Here the CDR3 reads CASSLATQAKPETQYF. CDR3 coding DNA: TGCGCCAGCAGCTTGGCCACTCAAGCCAAACCGGAGACCCAGTACTTC.

This chain connects TRBV7-9 to TRBJ2-7; tentatively, D is TRBD2 (6 bases). V was shortened by 5 bases and J by 3 bases, with 11 bases between the two germline ends. This CDR3 contains 13 residues. The germline gives CDR1 SEHNR, CDR2 FQNEAQ (reference sequence). The CDR3 sequence: CASSELADYEQYF. CDR3 in DNA: TGTGCCAGCAGCGAACTAGCAGACTACGAGCAGTACTTC.

V is TRBV7-6 and J is TRBJ2-1; 8 positions match TRBD2. V shed 3 bases and J 7 bases; nucleotides not matched to a gene: 2. This CDR3 has 13 residues. Germline-derived CDR1 and CDR2 are SGHVS and FNYEAQ. CDR3 residues: CASSFGTRNEQFF. In nucleotides, the CDR3 is TGTGCCAGCAGCTTCGGGACTAGAAATGAGCAGTTCTTC.

This clone was seen a single time. This CDR3 is CASSERTGSDGYTF. The CDR3, as DNA: TGTGCCAGCAGTGAAAGGACAGGGTCCGACGGCTACACCTTC. V is TRBV2 and J is TRBJ1-2, with 8 bases matching TRBD1. Looked up from germline, CDR1 is SNHLY and CDR2 is FYNNEI. Unmatched junction bases numbered 7, after V lost 2 bases and J lost 8 bases. The CDR3 consists of 14 residues.

The rearrangement joins TRBV11-3 to TRBJ2-7; 10 nucleotides agree with TRBD2. This CDR3 has 15 residues. V gave up 4 bases and J gave up 3 bases; unmatched junction bases: 6. Germline CDR1 and CDR2: SGHNT and YENEEA. The CDR3 DNA follows: TGTGCCAGCAGCTCCCGGGGGACTAGCGTCTACGAGCAGTACTTC. It codes for CASSSRGTSVYEQYF.